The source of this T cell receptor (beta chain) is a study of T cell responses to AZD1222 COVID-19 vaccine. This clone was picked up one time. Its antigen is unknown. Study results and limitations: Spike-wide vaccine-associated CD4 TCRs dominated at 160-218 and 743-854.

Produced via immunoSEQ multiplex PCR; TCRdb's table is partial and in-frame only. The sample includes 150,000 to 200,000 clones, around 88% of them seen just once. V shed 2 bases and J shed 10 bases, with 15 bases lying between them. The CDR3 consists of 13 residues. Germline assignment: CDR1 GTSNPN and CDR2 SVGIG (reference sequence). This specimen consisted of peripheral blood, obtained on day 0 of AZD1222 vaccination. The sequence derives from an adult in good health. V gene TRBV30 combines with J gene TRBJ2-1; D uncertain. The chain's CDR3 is CAWSPGPPGEQFF. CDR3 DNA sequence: TGTGCCTGGAGTCCCGGTCCCCCTGGGGAGCAGTTCTTC.